This T cell receptor beta chain was found in a study of response to subunit inactivated influenza vaccine. Overall study findings and caveats: Only a handful of new T cells, the authors suggested, are recruited with each seasonal influenza vaccination.

Each CDR3 protein is one row after TCRdb ran MiXCR on the RT-PCR reads. The sample carries some 520,000 distinct CDR3 sequences, approximately 15% recorded once. Ten or more counts support this clonotype. No antigen is known for it. Trimming stripped 7 bases from V and 2 bases from J, with 17 bases between. Looked up from germline, CDR1 is MDHEN and CDR2 is SYDVKM. This CDR3 contains 15 residues. The specimen comprised CD4+ T cells sorted from PBMCs, sampled about 24 months after vaccination. The clonotype originates from a man between 50 and 69 years old who received an inactivated influenza vaccine. This sequence joins TRBV28 and TRBJ2-5; D is unclear. The CDR3 here is CASNSGSVVQETQYF. The DNA of the CDR3 is TGTGCCAGCAATTCCGGGTCGGTTGTACAAGAGACCCAGTACTTC.